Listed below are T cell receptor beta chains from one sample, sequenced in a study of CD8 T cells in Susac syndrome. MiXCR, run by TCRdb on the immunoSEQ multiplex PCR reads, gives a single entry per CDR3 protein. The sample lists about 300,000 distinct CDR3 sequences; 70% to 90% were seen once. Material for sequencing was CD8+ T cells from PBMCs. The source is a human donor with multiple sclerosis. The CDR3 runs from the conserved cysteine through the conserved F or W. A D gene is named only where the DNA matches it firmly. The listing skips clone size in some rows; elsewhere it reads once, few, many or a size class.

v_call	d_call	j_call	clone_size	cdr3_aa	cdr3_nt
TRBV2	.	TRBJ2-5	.	CAPWSGTPQETQYF	TGTGCCCCATGGTCCGGGACGCCTCAAGAGACCCAGTACTTC
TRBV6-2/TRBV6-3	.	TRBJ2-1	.	CASTRTRYNEQFF	TGTGCCAGCACCCGGACACGTTACAATGAGCAGTTCTTC
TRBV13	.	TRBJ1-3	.	CASSLGASPGNTIYF	TGTGCCAGCAGCTTAGGCGCGAGTCCTGGAAACACCATATATTTT
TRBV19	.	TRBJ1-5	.	CASTEGLQPQHF	TGTGCCAGTACCGAAGGGCTTCAGCCCCAGCATTTT
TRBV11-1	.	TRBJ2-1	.	CASTETGFETTVGGGYNEQFF	TGTGCCAGCACTGAGACAGGGTTTGAGACGACGGTGGGCGGGGGCTACAATGAGCAGTTCTTC
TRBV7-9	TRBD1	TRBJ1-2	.	CASSPMTGGTSGYTF	TGTGCCAGCAGCCCAATGACAGGGGGCACGAGTGGCTACACCTTC
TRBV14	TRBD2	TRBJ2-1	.	CASSQSASGSSYNEQFF	TGTGCCAGCAGCCAATCAGCTAGCGGAAGCTCCTACAATGAGCAGTTCTTC
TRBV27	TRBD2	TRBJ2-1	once	CASSPLAGGSYNEQFF	TGTGCCAGCAGTCCACTAGCGGGGGGCTCCTACAATGAGCAGTTCTTC
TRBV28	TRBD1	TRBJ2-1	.	CASSLVTGSYNEQFF	TGTGCCAGCAGTTTGGTGACAGGGTCCTACAATGAGCAGTTCTTC
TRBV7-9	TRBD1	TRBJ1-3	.	CASILTGAGNTIYF	TGTGCCAGCATCCTGACAGGGGCTGGAAACACCATATATTTT
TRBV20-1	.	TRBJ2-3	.	CSASIGGPDTQYF	TGCAGTGCTAGCATAGGGGGGCCAGATACGCAGTATTTT
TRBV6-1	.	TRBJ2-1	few	CASRPGGGTGYNEQFF	TGTGCCAGCAGACCTGGAGGGGGGACTGGCTACAATGAGCAGTTCTTC
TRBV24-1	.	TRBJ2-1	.	CATSDVDKAEQFF	TGTGCCACCAGTGATGTCGACAAGGCTGAGCAGTTCTTC
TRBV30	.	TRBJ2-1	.	CAWSSQSNEQFF	TGTGCCTGGAGTTCCCAGTCCAATGAGCAGTTCTTC
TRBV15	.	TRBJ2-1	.	CATSRDKGQGGVNEQFF	TGTGCCACCAGCAGAGATAAGGGGCAGGGGGGTGTCAATGAGCAGTTCTTC